This T cell receptor beta chain stems from a study of CD8+CD57+ T cells in acquired aplastic anemia. Study details: Sorted CD4+ and CD8+ cells yielded around 3 ug of DNA on average.

The CDR3 loop spans 11 amino acids. CDR1 and CDR2 (germline): SNHLY, FYNNEI. Trimming cost V 5 bases and J 0 bases, with 2 bases left between them. The TCR beta profiling, which covered VDJ combination and CDR3 sequence, was carried out using genomic DNA as the template. Via MiXCR, TCRdb re-called the reads, giving one row per CDR3 protein. Seen here are 95,000 to 150,000 distinct CDR3 sequences, over 30% observed once, and the top ten hold more than 2.5%. The sequenced patients had an expansion of CD8+CD57+ cells seen by flow cytometry. In this sample, this clonotype turned up once. The antigen is undetermined. Findings and caveats of the study: A set of some 28 CD8+ CDR3 sequences was shared between patients and controls, and these sequences appeared highly expressed in patients.

Sequencing used sorted CD4+, CD8+, or CD8+CD57+ T cells (not recorded which) from PBMCs. The chain links TRBV2 to TRBJ2-7; D is uncertain. The TCR was taken from a human donor with aplastic anemia. In DNA form, the CDR3 reads TGTGCCAGCAGTCGCTCCTACGAGCAGTACGTC. Translating it yields CASSRSYEQYV.